Listed here are 17 T cell receptor beta chains from one sample, sequenced in a study of OX40 agonist ivuxolimab in advanced cancers. Repertoires were generated with immunoSEQ multiplex PCR, while TCRdb's copy carries only in-frame clones and drops some. The sample records 39,000 or so clones, around nine tenths being singletons. The sample consisted of CD4+ or CD8+ T cells sorted from blood, taken in a trial of the OX40 agonist ivuxolimab. The receptor set was obtained from an adult with an advanced solid tumor such as melanoma, head and neck, liver or kidney cancer.

The chain has TRBV7-2 and TRBJ2-7; no reliable D call. Trimming removed 5 bases from V and 4 bases from J, with 18 bases in between. The CDR3 covers 15 residues. Looked up from germline, CDR1 is SGHTA and CDR2 is FQGNSA. The CDR3 DNA follows: TGTGCCAGCAGCCCCCGGGCCCCCGGTGGGTACGAGCAGTACTTC. It codes for CASSPRAPGGYEQYF.

This clone has only one observation. The chain has TRBV18 and TRBJ2-3, with 7 bases that match TRBD1. V was pared by 5 bases and J by 2 bases, with 10 bases of the junction left unmatched. The CDR3 length is 16 residues. Looked up from germline, CDR1 is KGHSH and CDR2 is LQKENI. This CDR3 reads CASSVRTGRNTDTQYF. CDR3 nucleotides: TGTGCCAGCTCAGTAAGGACAGGCCGAAACACAGATACGCAGTATTTT.

This clone has only one observation. The chain is built from TRBV6-6 and TRBJ1-3; 7 bases match TRBD1. CDR1 and CDR2 from the germline V gene are MNHNY and SVGAGI (reference sequence). CDR3 size: 16 residues. V trimming: 0 bases; J trimming: 0 bases; junction bases outside the gene matches: 2. The CDR3 coding sequence is TGTGCCAGCAGTTACTCACAGGGGAGCTCTGGAAACACCATATATTTT. Protein sequence: CASSYSQGSSGNTIYF.

The rearrangement uses TRBV2 and TRBJ2-5; 9 nucleotides agree with TRBD1. From germline, CDR1 is SNHLY and CDR2 FYNNEI. The trim removed 3 bases at V and 7 bases at J, leaving 9 bases unmatched. This CDR3 is built from 15 residues. The CDR3 nucleotides read TGTGCCAGCAGTGAGTCCGGGACAGGGCGCGGGACCCAGTACTTC. Amino acid sequence: CASSESGTGRGTQYF.

This clone was observed a handful of times. V usage is TRBV11-2 and J usage is TRBJ1-4, with D possibly TRBD1 on 6 matching bases. Trimming stripped 1 base from V and 7 bases from J, with 13 bases between. Per the germline V gene, CDR1 is SGHAT and CDR2 is FQNNGV. This CDR3 comprises 15 residues. CDR3 protein: CASSLGTAGSEKLFF. Here the CDR3 DNA reads TGTGCCAGCAGCTTAGGGACAGCCGGAAGTGAAAAACTGTTTTTT.

The sample holds one count of this clone. The rearrangement links TRBV19 to TRBJ1-2; the D is unclear. The CDR3 has 15 residues. V gave up 9 bases and J gave up 6 bases, with 23 bases separating them. Germline V CDR1 and CDR2: LNHDA, SQIVND (reference sequence). The CDR3 sequence is CASRQPPDPVDGYTF. Written as DNA, the CDR3 is TGTGCCAGCCGCCAACCTCCGGACCCTGTGGATGGCTACACCTTC.

This clone was seen only a few times. This sequence joins TRBV4-1 and TRBJ2-4; tentatively, D is TRBD1 (5 bases). Germline CDR1 reads MGHRA; CDR2 reads YSYEKL. The CDR3 is 17 amino acids. Trimming took off 0 bases at V and 2 bases at J, with 14 bases between the two ends. CDR3 sequence reads: CASSQDQGVGTKNIQYF. CDR3 in DNA: TGCGCCAGCAGCCAAGATCAGGGTGTGGGGACCAAAAACATTCAGTACTTC.

The chain uses TRBV5-1 and TRBJ2-1; 8 positions agree with TRBD2. Germline lookup yields CDR1 SGHRS and CDR2 YFSETQ. J gave up 0 bases and V 3 bases, and 5 bases lay outside the gene matches. The CDR3 contains 16 residues. The CDR3 here is CASSSNRGGSYNEQFF. CDR3 DNA sequence: TGCGCCAGCAGCTCTAACCGGGGGGGCTCCTACAATGAGCAGTTCTTC.

In the case of this clone: Other DNA sequences in this sample translate to the same CDR3. The chain has TRBV7-2 and TRBJ2-5; D may be TRBD1 (5 bases). This CDR3 comprises 13 residues. The V and J ends lost 5 bases and 5 bases respectively, with 12 bases between them. Looked up from germline, CDR1 is SGHTA and CDR2 is FQGNSA. The CDR3 region is CASSEGVGETQYF. CDR3 DNA sequence: TGTGCCAGCAGCGAAGGGGTGGGGGAGACCCAGTACTTC.

J is TRBJ1-2 and V is TRBV18, with D perhaps TRBD1 (5 bases). Germline values: CDR1 KGHSH, CDR2 LQKENI. Between the trimmed V and J ends, which lost 3 bases and 0 bases, there was a span of 17 bases. The CDR3 runs to 17 residues. CDR3 DNA sequence: TGTGCCAGCTCACCCCTGTCCTCCAGGGCGGCTAACTATGGCTACACCTTC. Its protein is CASSPLSSRAANYGYTF.

The rearrangement uses TRBV18 and TRBJ1-2; D possibly corresponds to TRBD1 (6 bases). Trimming removed 6 bases from V and 2 bases from J, with 25 bases in between. CDR3 size: 18 residues. Germline CDR1 and CDR2: KGHSH and LQKENI. CDR3: CASSPTVQGSPLNYGYTF. In DNA form, the CDR3 reads TGTGCCAGCTCCCCTACCGTGCAGGGGTCCCCGTTAAACTATGGCTACACCTTC.

This clone appeared a single time. The chain couples TRBV11-2 to TRBJ2-1; 16 nucleotides agree with TRBD2. V lost 5 bases to trimming and J lost 7 bases; unmatched junction nucleotides: 8. Germline CDR1 is SGHAT and CDR2 is FQNNGV. The CDR3 covers 17 residues. The CDR3 bases are TGTGCCAGCAGCCCCGGGACTAGCGGGAGGGACCGGAATGAGCAGTTCTTC. Translating gives CASSPGTSGRDRNEQFF.

The chain joins TRBV9 to TRBJ2-7; TRBD1 matches 8 bases. CDR1 is SGDLS and CDR2 is YYNGEE in the germline V gene. The CDR3 has 16 amino acids. V lost 5 bases and J lost 3; bases outside the gene matches: 13. The CDR3 loop reads CASRRPGTGHFYEQYF. The CDR3 DNA reads TGTGCCAGCAGGCGACCCGGGACAGGACACTTCTACGAGCAGTACTTC. Full variable domain (outside the CDR3, taken from reference TRBV9 and TRBJ2-7): DSGVTQTPKHLITATGQRVTLRCSPRSGDLSVYWYQQSLDQGLQFLIQYYNGEERAKGNILERFSAQQFPDLHSELNLSSLELGDSALYFCASRRPGTGHFYEQYFGPGTRLTVT.

This rearrangement joins TRBV7-9 to TRBJ1-4; D gene uncertain. The CDR3 is 15 residues long. The germline V gene encodes CDR1 SEHNR and CDR2 FQNEAQ (reference sequence). The V end was cut by 8 bases, the J end by 7 bases, with 20 bases between. The CDR3 nucleotides are TGTGCCAGCCCTCCTGACGGGCTATCGGCTGAAAAACTGTTTTTT. Protein: CASPPDGLSAEKLFF.

V is TRBV27 and J is TRBJ2-1; no reliable D call. This CDR3 spans 15 amino acids. V lost 5 bases and J 0 bases, leaving 11 bases between the germline ends. Germline assignment: CDR1 MNHEY and CDR2 SMNVEV (reference sequence). CDR3 sequence: CASSGSESSYNEQFF. The CDR3 nucleotides are TGTGCCAGCAGTGGGTCTGAAAGCTCCTACAATGAGCAGTTCTTC.

The chain is built from TRBV5-1 and TRBJ1-1; 7 nucleotides line up with TRBD1. The CDR3 runs 14 residues. Germline V CDR1 and CDR2: SGHRS, YFSETQ. The trim removed 4 bases at V and 1 base at J, leaving 4 bases unmatched. The CDR3 DNA reads as TGCGCCAGCAGCACGGGACAGCCGAACACTGAAGCTTTCTTT. The encoded protein is CASSTGQPNTEAFF.

The chain couples TRBV2 to TRBJ1-1; maybe TRBD1 (6 bases). This CDR3 region has 18 residues. The germline CDR1 and CDR2 sequences are SNHLY and FYNNEI. Trimming took off 11 bases at V and 0 bases at J, with 28 bases between the two ends. DNA for the CDR3: TGTGCCCTCGGCCCACGTTCCGGGACACTAACGATGAACACTGAAGCTTTCTTT. It codes for CALGPRSGTLTMNTEAFF.